These 27 T cell receptor beta chains share one sample of origin, sequenced in a study of cytomegalovirus exposure and HLA in healthy donors. The protocol was immunoSEQ multiplex PCR, while the TCRdb copy is restricted to in-frame clones and leaves out a portion. The sample shows fewer than 350,000 clones, approximately 90% of them seen only once. The sequencing input was PBMCs. These receptors were obtained from a young woman in good health and CMV-seronegative.

The chain links TRBV28 to TRBJ1-5, with a possible D match to TRBD1 (5 bases). V was shortened by 4 bases and J by 0 bases, with 7 bases between the two germline ends. CDR1 is MDHEN and CDR2 is SYDVKM in the germline V gene. This CDR3 spans 14 amino acids. CDR3 nucleotides: TGTGCCAGCAGTTCGGACAATAGCAATCAGCCCCAGCATTTT. The encoded protein is CASSSDNSNQPQHF.

V and J are TRBV5-5 and TRBJ2-1; D possibly corresponds to TRBD1 (5 bases). This CDR3 spans 14 amino acids. From germline, CDR1 is SGHKS and CDR2 YYEKEE (reference sequence). Deletions cut 4 bases from V and 1 base from J, with 9 bases between. The CDR3, as DNA: TGTGCCAGCAGCCTCAGGGATTCCTACAATGAGCAGTTCTTC. It encodes CASSLRDSYNEQFF.

This clone was seen a single time. The V gene is TRBV27, the J gene TRBJ2-5; maybe TRBD2 (6 bases). In germline, CDR1 is MNHEY, CDR2 SMNVEV (reference sequence). V was clipped by 4 bases and J by 5 bases, with 17 bases between them. This CDR3 contains 15 residues. In DNA, the CDR3 is TGTGCCAGCAGTTCCTCCGGGACTGGGAAGGAGACCCAGTACTTC. This translates into CASSSSGTGKETQYF.

V gene TRBV14 combines with J gene TRBJ2-1; 12 bases are a match to TRBD2. The V and J ends lost 4 bases and 8 bases, in that order; junction bases with no gene match: 15. The germline V gene has CDR1 SGHDN and CDR2 FVKESK. The CDR3 loop spans 18 amino acids. In DNA, the CDR3 is TGTGCCAGCAGCCGACGGGGTACTAGCGGGAGGCAAGCGGATGAGCAGTTCTTC. This codes for CASSRRGTSGRQADEQFF.

In the case of this clone: This same CDR3 is encoded by further DNA sequences in the sample. The chain has TRBV7-6 and TRBJ2-7; 7 positions agree with TRBD1. The CDR3 is 14 residues long. V lost 4 bases, J lost 0 bases, and 3 bases stayed unmatched. The germline gives CDR1 SGHVS, CDR2 FNYEAQ. In nucleotides, the CDR3 is TGTGCCAGCAGCTCCAGGGACAGCTCCTACGAGCAGTACTTC. Its protein is CASSSRDSSYEQYF.

The gene calls are TRBV5-6 and TRBJ2-4; unclear D gene. V was pared by 0 bases and J by 8 bases, with 9 bases between. This CDR3 has 13 residues. Germline lookup yields CDR1 SGHDT and CDR2 YYEEEE. The CDR3 DNA reads as TGTGCCAGCAGCTTGGGAGGTGTATACATTCAGTACTTC. This codes for CASSLGGVYIQYF.

The chain combines TRBV11-2 with TRBJ2-7; possibly TRBD2 for D (6 bases). The CDR3 is made up of 13 amino acids. The ends were cut back, 5 bases at V and 3 bases at J, with 11 bases in the middle. Looked up from germline, CDR1 is SGHAT and CDR2 is FQNNGV. This CDR3 is CASSHRDFYEQYF. As DNA, the CDR3 is TGTGCCAGCAGCCATAGGGACTTCTACGAGCAGTACTTC.

The sample holds a few counts of this clone. The gene calls are TRBV18 and TRBJ2-7, with TRBD1 identical over 7 bases. Trimming at V came to 3 bases and at J to 0 bases, leaving 5 bases not matched to a gene. CDR1 is KGHSH and CDR2 is LQKENI in the germline V gene. The CDR3 has 15 residues. In nucleotides, the CDR3 is TGTGCCAGCTCACCCGACAGGGCCCCCTCCTACGAGCAGTACTTC. It translates to CASSPDRAPSYEQYF. The variable domain in full, completed from reference TRBV18 and TRBJ2-7, reads NAGVMQNPRHLVRRRGQEARLRCSPMKGHSHVYWYRQLPEEGLKFMVYLQKENIIDESGMPKERFSAEFPKEGPSILRIQQVVRGDSAAYFCASSPDRAPSYEQYFGPGTRLTVT.

V is TRBV6-6 and J is TRBJ2-1, with D possibly matching TRBD1 (5 bases). The V gene lost 6 bases and the J gene lost 9 bases, with 12 bases spanning the gap. The CDR3 runs 12 residues. Germline-derived CDR1 and CDR2 are MNHNY and SVGAGI (reference sequence). CDR3 region: CASSRRAIEQFF. In DNA, the CDR3 is TGTGCCAGCAGCCGCAGGGCCATTGAGCAGTTCTTC.

The V call is TRBV7-2, the J call TRBJ1-5, with D perhaps matching TRBD1 (6 bases). The ends were cut back, 4 bases at V and 5 bases at J, with 6 bases in the middle. CDR1 and CDR2 from the germline V gene are SGHTA and FQGNSA. The CDR3 length is 12 residues. CDR3 DNA: TGTGCCAGCAGCTACAGGGATCAGCCCCAGCATTTT. This translates into CASSYRDQPQHF. The complete variable domain, with remaining parts taken from reference TRBV7-2 and TRBJ1-5, reads GAGVSQSPSNKVTEKGKDVELRCDPISGHTALYWYRQSLGQGLEFLIYFQGNSAPDKSGLPSDRFSAERTGGSVSTLTIQRTQQEDSAVYLCASSYRDQPQHFGDGTRLSIL.

V is TRBV10-2 and J is TRBJ2-7, with 7 nucleotides matching TRBD2. The junction had 6 bases not matched to a gene; V was cut back by 6 bases and J by 1 base. The germline gives CDR1 WSHSY, CDR2 SAAADI. The CDR3 runs 14 residues. The CDR3 DNA follows: TGCGCCAGCAGAGTGGTGGGGGGGTCCTACGAGCAGTACTTC. Translated: CASRVVGGSYEQYF.

J is TRBJ2-3 and V is TRBV5-1, with 12 bases aligning to TRBD2. Germline loops: CDR1 SGHRS, CDR2 YFSETQ. The CDR3 is 15 residues long. Trimming cost V 7 bases and J 2 bases; bases outside gene matches: 5. The CDR3 bases are TGCGCCAGCTGTCGACTAGCGGGAGACACAGATACGCAGTATTTT. It encodes CASCRLAGDTDTQYF. Full variable domain (remainder filled in from reference TRBV5-1 and TRBJ2-3): KAGVTQTPRYLIKTRGQQVTLSCSPISGHRSVSWYQQTPGQGLQFLFEYFSETQRNKGNFPGRFSGRQFSNSRSEMNVSTLELGDSALYLCASCRLAGDTDTQYFGPGTRLTVL.

The chain is built from TRBV6-5 and TRBJ2-1; a possible D gene is TRBD2 (5 bases). The CDR3 is 14 residues long. The germline V gene encodes CDR1 MNHEY and CDR2 SVGAGI. Trimming took off 5 bases at V and 6 bases at J, with 14 bases between the two ends. The CDR3 region is CASSPEERFNEQFF. The CDR3 region has the DNA TGTGCCAGCAGTCCCGAAGAGCGGTTCAATGAGCAGTTCTTC.

This rearrangement joins TRBV30 to TRBJ2-4, with TRBD2 matching 7 bases. This CDR3 has 16 amino acids. The germline gives CDR1 GTSNPN, CDR2 SVGIG (reference sequence). Losses at the gene ends were 3 bases for V and 0 bases for J; bases not matched to a gene: 8. CDR3 in DNA: TGTGCCTGGAGCCCGACTAGCCGAGTAGCCAAAAACATTCAGTACTTC. This sequence encodes CAWSPTSRVAKNIQYF.

The chain couples TRBV27 to TRBJ2-7, with TRBD2 matching 11 bases. J lost 5 bases, V lost 5 bases, and 14 bases had no gene match. CDR1 and CDR2 (germline): MNHEY, SMNVEV (reference sequence). CDR3 length: 17 amino acids. CDR3 residues: CASSLVITSGSMHEQYF. The CDR3 DNA is TGTGCCAGCAGTCTGGTCATTACTAGCGGGAGTATGCACGAGCAGTACTTC.

The gene calls are TRBV6-1 and TRBJ1-2; 7 nucleotides agree with TRBD1. Looked up from germline, CDR1 is MNHNS and CDR2 is SASEGT. The trim removed 0 bases at V and 4 bases at J, leaving 2 bases unmatched. The CDR3 has 14 amino acids. CDR3 amino acids: CASSEAGGPYGYTF. The CDR3 nucleotides read TGTGCCAGCAGTGAAGCAGGGGGCCCCTATGGCTACACCTTC.

To note about this clone: The same CDR3 can be traced to other DNA sequences in this sample. CDR3 in DNA: TGCGCCAGCAGCTCCGGACAGGGGGTAACAGATACGCAGTATTTT. Protein sequence: CASSSGQGVTDTQYF. The V call is TRBV5-1, the J call TRBJ2-3, with 10 bases aligning to TRBD1. Trimming cost V 3 bases and J 3 bases; bases outside gene matches: 4. Germline assignment: CDR1 SGHRS and CDR2 YFSETQ. The CDR3 loop spans 15 amino acids.

J is TRBJ2-1 and V is TRBV29-1; perhaps TRBD2 as D (5 bases). There are 12 residues in the CDR3. CDR1 SQVTM and CDR2 ANQGSEA come from the germline V gene. The ends were cut back, 6 bases at V and 3 bases at J, with 9 bases in the middle. The CDR3 nucleotides read TGCAGCGTATGTACTAGCTACAATGAGCAGTTCTTC. Protein: CSVCTSYNEQFF.

Only a few counts were recorded for this clone. The CDR3 nucleotides read TGTGCCAGCTCACCGACACAGGGGAATAACTATGGCTACACCTTC. This sequence encodes CASSPTQGNNYGYTF. The chain recombines TRBV18 with TRBJ1-2; 7 positions match TRBD1. The ends lost 3 bases at V and 1 base at J; junction bases unmatched: 5. This CDR3 is 15 amino acids long. The germline CDR1 and CDR2 sequences are KGHSH and LQKENI.

The chain combines TRBV15 with TRBJ2-3; tentatively, D is TRBD2 (6 bases). The CDR3 loop spans 14 amino acids. Trimming removed 1 base from V and 1 base from J, with 6 bases in between. Germline values: CDR1 LNHNV, CDR2 YYDKDF (reference sequence). CDR3 DNA: TGTGCCACCAGCAGAGGGAGGGGCACAGATACGCAGTATTTT. This translates into CATSRGRGTDTQYF.

The chain combines TRBV28 with TRBJ1-1, with TRBD1 identical over 7 bases. This CDR3 is built from 13 residues. Per the germline V gene, CDR1 is MDHEN and CDR2 is SYDVKM. Trimming removed 4 bases from V and 7 bases from J; junction bases left unmatched: 6. The CDR3 DNA reads as TGTGCCAGCAGTTCGACAGGGATTTTTGAAGCTTTCTTT. Translated, it gives CASSSTGIFEAFF.

The V gene is TRBV10-2, the J gene TRBJ2-7; 8 bases match TRBD2. V was clipped by 2 bases and J by 5 bases; unmatched bases: 17. This CDR3 contains 18 residues. Germline-derived CDR1 and CDR2 are WSHSY and SAAADI. The chain's CDR3 is CASSEPIRRTGTSNEQYF. The CDR3 DNA sequence: TGCGCCAGCAGTGAGCCGATAAGGCGTACCGGGACTAGTAACGAGCAGTACTTC.

CDR3 nucleotides: TGCGCCAGCAGCCAAGATCTAAGCGTTAGCACAGATACGCAGTATTTT. This sequence encodes CASSQDLSVSTDTQYF. V and J are TRBV4-3 and TRBJ2-3, with unresolved D. The length of the CDR3 is 16 residues. The germline V and J ends were trimmed by 0 bases and 0 bases, with 10 bases remaining between them. Germline V lookup: CDR1 LGHNA, CDR2 YSLEER.

V usage is TRBV7-3 and J usage is TRBJ2-1, with TRBD2 matching 10 bases. Germline values: CDR1 SGHTA, CDR2 FQGTGA. V shed 4 bases, J shed 3 bases, and the junction held 3 bases outside the gene matches. This CDR3 has 15 amino acids. The CDR3 loop reads CASSSGTSVYNEQFF. DNA for the CDR3: TGTGCCAGCAGCTCCGGGACTAGCGTCTACAATGAGCAGTTCTTC.

This clone was seen just once. The chain links TRBV5-1 to TRBJ2-1; no reliable D call. V lost 0 bases to trimming and J lost 0 bases, with 7 bases between them. CDR1 SGHRS and CDR2 YFSETQ come from the germline V gene. The CDR3 is 15 residues long. The CDR3 region has the DNA TGCGCCAGCAGCTTGGCTACCACCTCCTACAATGAGCAGTTCTTC. It specifies CASSLATTSYNEQFF.

V is TRBV28 and J is TRBJ1-5; possible D gene TRBD1, 5 bases. The CDR3 is 14 amino acids. The ends were cut back, 3 bases at V and 6 bases at J, with 12 bases in the middle. The germline V gene has CDR1 MDHEN and CDR2 SYDVKM. The CDR3 bases are TGTGCCAGCAGTTTCGCGGGGGGAGGTCAGCCCCAGCATTTT. Its protein product is CASSFAGGGQPQHF.

This rearrangement joins TRBV15 to TRBJ2-7; 7 nucleotides agree with TRBD1. The ends lost 1 base at V and 4 bases at J; junction bases unmatched: 10. This CDR3 is built from 16 residues. Germline-derived CDR1 and CDR2 are LNHNV and YYDKDF (reference sequence). CDR3 DNA: TGTGCCACCAGCAGAGTAGGAGAGACAGGGTCATACGAGCAGTACTTC. The encoded protein is CATSRVGETGSYEQYF.